The 23 T cell receptor beta chains presented below share a single source sample, sequenced in a study of OX40 agonist ivuxolimab in advanced cancers. Measured with immunoSEQ multiplex PCR; TCRdb has only the in-frame clones, and not every one. In the table there are tens of thousands of clones, approximately 86% of which are singletons. The sequencing used CD4+ or CD8+ T cells sorted from blood, collected in a trial of the OX40 agonist ivuxolimab. These receptor sequences come from an adult with an advanced solid tumor such as melanoma, head and neck, liver or kidney cancer.

This chain links TRBV30 with TRBJ2-5, with TRBD2 matching over 7 bases. Germline V gene data show CDR1 as GTSNPN and CDR2 as SVGIG (reference sequence). The CDR3 has 15 amino acids. The trim removed 2 bases at V and 4 bases at J, leaving 10 bases unmatched. CDR3 sequence reads: CAWSKEGGPGETQYF. DNA of the CDR3: TGTGCCTGGAGTAAAGAGGGAGGGCCGGGAGAGACCCAGTACTTC.

This clone was counted a single time. V usage is TRBV19 and J usage is TRBJ1-5; weak D call: TRBD1 (5 bases). There are 14 residues in the CDR3. Germline CDR1 LNHDA, CDR2 SQIVND (reference sequence). V was trimmed by 1 base and J by 7 bases, leaving 11 bases between them. Here the CDR3 DNA reads TGTGCCAGTAGTATAGCAGGGAGAGGACAGCCCCAGCATTTT. Encoded protein: CASSIAGRGQPQHF.

This clone was detected only a few times. The J gene is TRBJ2-3, the V gene TRBV29-1, with 8 bases lining up with TRBD2. J lost 0 bases, V lost 5 bases, and 1 base had no gene match. Germline values: CDR1 SQVTM, CDR2 ANQGSEA. This CDR3 has 13 amino acids. The CDR3, as DNA: TGCAGCGTTAGCGGGAGAAGCACAGATACGCAGTATTTT. This translates into CSVSGRSTDTQYF.

V is TRBV7-6 and J is TRBJ1-5; D call uncertain. The CDR3 consists of 15 residues. Germline assignment: CDR1 SGHVS and CDR2 FNYEAQ. Between the trimmed V and J ends, which lost 3 bases and 1 base, there was a span of 10 bases. The CDR3 DNA sequence: TGTGCCAGCAGCTTGTCCGGGCCCAGCAATCAGCCCCAGCATTTT. It codes for CASSLSGPSNQPQHF.

This CDR3 reads CASSPKRGLEGKGEQFF. The CDR3 nucleotides read TGTGCCAGTAGTCCGAAGCGAGGACTAGAGGGTAAGGGTGAGCAGTTCTTC. The rearrangement links TRBV19 to TRBJ2-1; 7 nucleotides align to TRBD2. This CDR3 comprises 17 residues. Germline V CDR1 and CDR2: LNHDA, SQIVND (reference sequence). J gave up 9 bases and V 5 bases, and 19 bases lay outside the gene matches.

This chain uses TRBV18 with TRBJ2-3, with 7 bases that match TRBD2. This CDR3 spans 15 amino acids. In germline, CDR1 is KGHSH, CDR2 LQKENI. J gave up 4 bases and V 2 bases, and 6 bases lay outside the gene matches. CDR3 in amino acids: CASSPVGRRSDTQYF. CDR3 nucleotides: TGTGCCAGCTCACCAGTCGGGAGGAGGTCAGATACGCAGTATTTT.

This chain connects TRBV4-2 to TRBJ1-5; 7 bases match TRBD1. This CDR3 is built from 15 residues. The V gene's germline CDR1 is LGHNA and CDR2 YNFKEQ. Trimming cost V 4 bases and J 1 base; bases outside gene matches: 4. CDR3 region: CASSPQGQSNQPQHF. The CDR3 DNA reads TGTGCCAGCAGCCCCCAGGGACAGAGCAATCAGCCCCAGCATTTT.

The chain has TRBV4-3 and TRBJ2-5; a weak D match, TRBD2 (6 bases). Trimming cost V 4 bases and J 5 bases, with 11 bases left between them. The CDR3 sequence is 13 residues long. CDR1 is LGHNA and CDR2 is YSLEER in the germline V gene. DNA for the CDR3: TGCGCCAGCAGCCGCGGGACGATGGAGACCCAGTACTTC. Residues: CASSRGTMETQYF.

The chain combines TRBV4-3 with TRBJ1-2; D is perhaps TRBD1 (5 bases). Trimming stripped 2 bases from V and 1 base from J, with 11 bases between. Germline V lookup: CDR1 LGHNA, CDR2 YSLEER. This CDR3 spans 15 amino acids. The CDR3 DNA reads TGCGCCAGCAGCCAATTGCTGACAGATAACTATGGCTACACCTTC. Residues: CASSQLLTDNYGYTF.

This clone has a handful of counts. This chain connects TRBV30 to TRBJ1-5; D gene unclear. The CDR3 contains 13 residues. V shed 2 bases and J shed 7 bases, with 12 bases lying between them. Germline assignment: CDR1 GTSNPN and CDR2 SVGIG (reference sequence). CDR3 sequence: CAWSLGPGQPQHF. CDR3 DNA: TGTGCCTGGAGTTTAGGGCCCGGACAGCCCCAGCATTTT.

There are a few counts of this clone. The J gene is TRBJ2-2, the V gene TRBV27; D is unresolved. Germline loops: CDR1 MNHEY, CDR2 SMNVEV (reference sequence). V gave up 8 bases and J gave up 3 bases, with 7 bases separating them. The CDR3 spans 12 residues. The CDR3: CASFDYTGELFF. The DNA for the CDR3 is TGTGCCAGCTTCGATTACACCGGGGAGCTGTTTTTT.

This chain links TRBV29-1 with TRBJ2-6, with D perhaps assigned TRBD1 or TRBD2 (6 bases each). The CDR3 totals 16 residues. Germline values: CDR1 SQVTM, CDR2 ANQGSEA. V gave up 4 bases and J gave up 1 base, with 14 bases separating them. The CDR3 region is CSVGGGGVSGANVLTF. CDR3 coding DNA: TGCAGCGTTGGTGGAGGGGGAGTATCTGGGGCCAACGTCCTGACTTTC.

This clone occurred a few times. The V gene is TRBV6-1, the J gene TRBJ2-5; unclear D gene. From germline, CDR1 is MNHNS and CDR2 SASEGT. The germline V and J ends were trimmed by 7 bases and 2 bases, with 14 bases remaining between them. The CDR3 is 14 residues long. This CDR3 reads CASNIWSLQETQYF. DNA of the CDR3: TGTGCCAGCAACATCTGGTCCCTACAAGAGACCCAGTACTTC.

This chain uses TRBV29-1 with TRBJ2-7; D is unresolved. The V gene's germline CDR1 is SQVTM and CDR2 ANQGSEA. Trimming stripped 7 bases from V and 5 bases from J, with 12 bases between. The CDR3 sequence is 11 residues long. Here the CDR3 reads CSAILWDEQYF. In DNA form, the CDR3 reads TGCAGCGCCATCCTCTGGGACGAGCAGTACTTC.

The chain links TRBV4-2 to TRBJ1-4, with 7 positions matching TRBD1. Germline loops: CDR1 LGHNA, CDR2 YNFKEQ. V dropped 5 bases and J dropped 8; count of bases not matched to a gene: 20. The CDR3 sequence is 18 residues long. CDR3: CASSGQHTKTGEVEKLFF. The CDR3 DNA is TGTGCCAGCAGCGGACAACATACCAAAACAGGGGAGGTAGAAAAACTGTTTTTT.

This chain connects TRBV30 to TRBJ1-2; weak D call: TRBD1 (5 bases). The V end lost 4 bases, the J end lost 3 bases, and 18 bases lay between the germline ends. CDR3 length: 15 amino acids. Germline V CDR1 and CDR2: GTSNPN, SVGIG (reference sequence). The CDR3 protein is CAWMSVGAVYYGYTF. For the CDR3, the DNA is TGTGCCTGGATGAGTGTAGGGGCGGTTTACTATGGCTACACCTTC. Looking up the rest from reference TRBV30 and TRBJ1-2 gives the full variable domain: SQTIHQWPATLVQPVGSPLSLECTVEGTSNPNLYWYRQAAGRGLQLLFYSVGIGQISSEVPQNLSASRPQDRQFILSSKKLLLSDSGFYLCAWMSVGAVYYGYTFGSGTRLTVV.

The J gene is TRBJ2-3, the V gene TRBV18, with D perhaps matching TRBD1 (5 bases). CDR1 is KGHSH, CDR2 LQKENI, per germline. There are 15 residues in the CDR3. Trimming left V 4 bases short and J 0 bases short, with 11 bases between. Here the CDR3 DNA reads TGTGCCAGCTCACAAAACCAGGGAAGCACAGATACGCAGTATTTT. Translation gives CASSQNQGSTDTQYF. Filled out from reference TRBV18 and TRBJ2-3, the complete variable domain reads NAGVMQNPRHLVRRRGQEARLRCSPMKGHSHVYWYRQLPEEGLKFMVYLQKENIIDESGMPKERFSAEFPKEGPSILRIQQVVRGDSAAYFCASSQNQGSTDTQYFGPGTRLTVL.

The V call is TRBV19, the J call TRBJ1-5; 7 nucleotides agree with TRBD1. Germline CDR1 LNHDA, CDR2 SQIVND (reference sequence). CDR3 length equals 17 residues. V shed 4 bases and J 2 bases; nucleotides not matched to a gene: 11. The CDR3 region is CASSKETGRLGNQPQHF. Here the CDR3 DNA reads TGTGCCAGTAGTAAAGAGACAGGGCGTCTTGGCAATCAGCCCCAGCATTTT.

V and J are TRBV5-4 and TRBJ2-1; 12 bases agree with TRBD2. The CDR3 totals 16 residues. V lost 4 bases and J lost 8; bases outside the gene matches: 10. Germline V lookup: CDR1 SGHNT, CDR2 YYREEE (reference sequence). CDR3 protein: CASSPPGLAGTYEQFF. CDR3 DNA sequence: TGTGCCAGCAGCCCCCCCGGACTAGCGGGAACCTATGAGCAGTTCTTC.

The V and J genes are TRBV11-2 and TRBJ2-1; 8 nucleotides match TRBD2. Germline CDR1 and CDR2: SGHAT and FQNNGV. CDR3 length: 15 residues. With 0 bases clipped from V and 9 bases from J, the junction kept 7 bases outside the gene matches. The CDR3 is CASSLDNGRAGEQFF. Here the CDR3 DNA reads TGTGCCAGCAGCTTAGATAACGGGAGGGCCGGTGAGCAGTTCTTC.

V gene TRBV28 combines with J gene TRBJ1-1, with D unclear. The V gene's germline CDR1 is MDHEN and CDR2 SYDVKM. V dropped 5 bases and J dropped 0 bases, with 7 bases sitting between them. This CDR3 spans 13 amino acids. For the CDR3, the DNA is TGTGCCAGCAGTCCCCATTTGAACACTGAAGCTTTCTTT. Its protein is CASSPHLNTEAFF.

V gene TRBV30 combines with J gene TRBJ2-1; D call uncertain. CDR3 length: 14 amino acids. CDR1 and CDR2 (germline): GTSNPN, SVGIG (reference sequence). Trimming took 1 base from V and 6 from J, leaving 13 bases between them. CDR3 sequence reads: CAWSDFLRGNEQFF. The CDR3 DNA follows: TGTGCCTGGAGTGACTTTTTACGAGGCAATGAGCAGTTCTTC. Looking up the rest from reference TRBV30 and TRBJ2-1 gives the full variable domain: SQTIHQWPATLVQPVGSPLSLECTVEGTSNPNLYWYRQAAGRGLQLLFYSVGIGQISSEVPQNLSASRPQDRQFILSSKKLLLSDSGFYLCAWSDFLRGNEQFFGPGTRLTVL.

The gene calls are TRBV7-8 and TRBJ2-7; 9 bases map to TRBD2. Germline CDR1 SGHVS, CDR2 FQNEAQ. CDR3 length: 14 amino acids. Trimming took 3 bases from V and 6 from J; bases not matched to a gene: 6. The CDR3 loop reads CASSFRAGGSEQYF. The CDR3, as DNA: TGTGCCAGCAGCTTCCGAGCGGGAGGATCCGAGCAGTACTTC.